Detailed here is one T cell receptor beta chain. This sample stems from a study of siplizumab effects on memory and regulatory T cells. The V gene end was trimmed by 5 bases and the J gene end by 8 bases; junction bases not matched to a gene: 11. The CDR3 has 15 amino acids. Germline-derived CDR1 and CDR2 are SGHAT and FQNNGV. Clones were sequenced by immunoSEQ multiplex PCR, and TCRdb holds only the in-frame ones, with some missing. Here the sample spans 99,000 or so clones, about 94% being singletons. The sample was Tregs sorted from blood. This receptor was identified in a human donor in good health. V usage is TRBV11-2 and J usage is TRBJ1-2; 10 nucleotides align to TRBD1. CDR3 coding DNA: TGTGCCAGCAGCGCAACCGGGACAGGGGTTCTCGGCTACACCTTC. Its protein product is CASSATGTGVLGYTF.